This T cell receptor beta chain was recorded in a study of blood T cell repertoires in COVID-19. Trimming removed 4 bases from V and 3 bases from J, with 20 bases in between. Germline V CDR1 and CDR2: KGHSH, LQKENI. This CDR3 is built from 17 residues. Under the authors' procedure: The authors estimated nucleated cell counts from reference gene primer amplification. This table comes from immunoSEQ multiplex PCR, and its TCRdb copy is limited to in-frame clones, with some not included. The V and J calls and clone size come from that table; D and trimming were worked out from the DNA. The sample includes around 26,000 clones, around 93% seen only once; the top ten take around 2.1%.

What was sequenced was peripheral blood. The chain has TRBV18 and TRBJ2-3, with a possible D match to TRBD1 (6 bases). The sequence came from a human donor in a cohort sampled during active COVID-19. The CDR3 region has the DNA TGTGCCAGCTCACTTGGGGGCCCCGGAGGTCGAACAGATACGCAGTATTTT. Its translation is CASSLGGPGGRTDTQYF.